This T cell receptor (beta chain) was captured in a study of shared clonotypes between healthy human individuals. About the research overall: CD4 naive cells filled three plates per donor, CD4 memory three, CD8 naive two and CD8 memory one. Study conclusions and caveats: Across a few donors, naive CD4 shared roughly 5%, naive CD8 under 4%, memory CD4 more than 2%, memory CD8 around 0.36%.

In the original workflow: Junction-only immunoSEQ data arrived without quality scores, meaning filtering differed. TCRdb keeps only in-frame clones here, not all; method: immunoSEQ multiplex PCR. V and J calls and clone size are copied from that table; D and trimming were computed from the DNA. In the table there are 850,000 to 1,200,000 clones, about 75% of which are singletons. As for this clone: Antigen: not known.

The sequence derives from a man aged 18-30 years in good health. Sample: memory CD4+ T cells sorted from blood. Subset specified: CD45RA-negative fraction.

The CDR3 DNA follows: TGTGCCAGTAGTCCCAGAGGTGGTTTGGGGAACACTGAAGCTTTCTTT. Its protein product is CASSPRGGLGNTEAFF. The rearrangement joins TRBV19 to TRBJ1-1; no clear D. Germline V lookup: CDR1 LNHDA, CDR2 SQIVND (reference sequence). V shed 5 bases and J shed 1 base, with 17 bases lying between them. CDR3 length equals 16 residues.